This T cell receptor (beta chain) originates from a study of cytomegalovirus exposure and HLA in healthy donors. Notes on this clone: As yet, its antigen is unknown. Sequence at one end of the junction differs from germline and may be a read error.

Study conclusions and caveats: For most TCR sequences rarity was the rule, although some public TCRs occurred in many donors.

In germline, CDR1 is LNHNV, CDR2 YYDKDF (reference sequence). The CDR3 is 13 amino acids. Produced via immunoSEQ multiplex PCR; TCRdb's table is partial and in-frame only. The sample holds fewer than 70,000 clones, around 90% seen once. The sample comprised PBMCs. This chain uses TRBV15 with TRBJ2-1; TRBD2 aligns across 11 bases. The origin of this receptor is a man between 18 and 29 years old in good health and CMV-seronegative. CDR3 protein: CATSRTSGDLGLF. The DNA for the CDR3 is TGTGCCACCAGCAGGACTAGCGGGGATTTGGGGCTCTTC.